This TCR beta chain originates from a study of CD8 T cells in ankylosing spondylitis. TCRdb re-analysed the 5' RACE reads in MiXCR, keeping a single row per CDR3 protein. The data show approximately 520,000 distinct CDR3 sequences, roughly 5% seen once. Study observations and caveats: The study identified a TCR beta motif of roughly eight highly homologous variants that appeared characteristic of ankylosing spondylitis blood. In peripheral blood, disease-linked CD8+ clones occurred at relatively low frequencies. Disease-linked clones reportedly concentrated significantly in matched ankylosing spondylitis synovial fluid.

Concerning this clonotype itself: Its antigen is not known.

The receptor was isolated from a male donor with ankylosing spondylitis. The material sequenced was blood, either unsorted or a sorted T cell fraction (not recorded which).

The CDR3 DNA reads as TGTGCCTGGAGTGTAAGACAGGGAGTCAGCTACACCTTC. It encodes CAWSVRQGVSYTF. The V gene is TRBV30, the J gene TRBJ1-2, with 7 bases aligning to TRBD1. Trimming took 0 bases from V and 9 from J; bases not matched to a gene: 7. This CDR3 is 13 amino acids long. Germline V gene lookup returns CDR1 GTSNPN and CDR2 SVGIG (reference sequence).